The 2 T cell receptor beta chains listed next were all sequenced from one sample in a study of Ad26.COV2.S vaccination and SARS-CoV-2 variants. The repertoire was sequenced with immunoSEQ multiplex PCR; TCRdb's copy has only in-frame clones and lacks some. The sample consists of about 180,000 clones, roughly 87% of them appearing once. Here the sequenced sample was peripheral blood, taken after recovery from COVID-19. Receptor source: a human donor who had recovered from COVID-19.

J is TRBJ2-5 and V is TRBV7-8, with D unclear. This CDR3 is built from 14 residues. V was clipped by 0 bases and J by 7 bases, with 12 bases between them. CDR1 and CDR2 from the germline V gene are SGHVS and FQNEAQ. The chain's CDR3 is CASSLAPSVGTQYF. CDR3 sequence (DNA): TGTGCCAGCAGCTTAGCCCCAAGTGTGGGGACCCAGTACTTC.

The rearrangement joins TRBV18 to TRBJ1-2; 8 bases fit TRBD1. Germline assignment: CDR1 KGHSH and CDR2 LQKENI. CDR3 length: 14 residues. V shed 6 bases, J shed 0 bases, and the junction held 3 bases outside the gene matches. CDR3 amino acids: CASSGQGPNYGYTF. The CDR3 coding sequence is TGTGCCAGCTCTGGACAGGGACCTAACTATGGCTACACCTTC.